Listed below are T cell receptor beta chains from one sample, sequenced in a study of cytomegalovirus exposure and HLA in healthy donors. Method: immunoSEQ multiplex PCR; TCRdb's copy keeps in-frame clones and lacks some. Among about 160,000 clones listed, approximately 72% were seen once. The material sequenced was PBMCs. These receptors originate from a female donor in good health and CMV-seronegative. Both conserved end residues are part of each CDR3. Size values are once, few and many counts, or a class for expanded clones, and some rows have none.

J	V	size	CDR3
TRBJ1-2	TRBV7-3	few	CASSLRATNYGYTF
TRBJ1-5	TRBV19	-	CASSSRGPQHF
TRBJ2-1	TRBV2	-	CASSRDSSYNEQFF
TRBJ2-7	TRBV29-1	once	CSVGRTGDSYEQYF
TRBJ1-1	TRBV29-1	-	CSVADNRGSWNTEAFF
TRBJ2-5	TRBV2	-	CASSVLWTSGGVQETQYF
TRBJ1-6	TRBV2	-	CASSQPGAYNSPLHF
TRBJ1-4	TRBV6-6	-	CASNHGQGGYNEKLFF
TRBJ1-1	TRBV18	-	CASSPRDYNTEAFF
TRBJ1-2	TRBV6-6	-	CASSYSTGSDGYTF
TRBJ1-1	TRBV5-1	-	CASSLRGAGTEAFF
TRBJ1-1	TRBV10-2	-	CASSRQGNTEAFF
TRBJ2-5	TRBV6-6	-	CASSYPGTGGVETQYF
TRBJ1-1	TRBV19	-	CASSFRGGVNTEAFF
TRBJ1-4	TRBV6-1	-	CASRDRGTNEKLFF
TRBJ2-1	TRBV5-1	once	CASSFDVGRNDNEQFF
TRBJ2-6	TRBV2	few	CASRITRTGRTSGKISGANVLTF
TRBJ2-7	TRBV6-1	-	CASSDLAASYEQYF
TRBJ2-3	TRBV30	few	CAWSVAGGNTQYF
TRBJ2-7	TRBV29-1	-	CSVLTGRGEQYF
TRBJ2-7	TRBV30	once	CAWSVGGEQYF
TRBJ2-1	TRBV9	-	CASSVHLRVPGNEQFF
TRBJ2-5	TRBV2	-	CASSEEVAGEETQYF
TRBJ2-3	TRBV27	-	CASSLSKHTDTQYF
TRBJ1-1	TRBV7-9	-	CASSVRQGGGTEAFF
TRBJ1-4	TRBV30	-	CAWSGGGGTGEKLFF
TRBJ2-7	TRBV29-1	-	CSVGGTGTGTYEQYF
TRBJ1-1	TRBV7-9	-	CASSLGVRRLGGITEAFF
TRBJ2-1	TRBV6-1	once	CASSGSSGRMVNEQFF
TRBJ2-1	TRBV6-1	-	CASRGTDSYNEQFF
TRBJ2-3	TRBV6-4	-	CASSGTSGGTDTQYF
-	TRBV7-9	few	CASSQGQASSYEQYF